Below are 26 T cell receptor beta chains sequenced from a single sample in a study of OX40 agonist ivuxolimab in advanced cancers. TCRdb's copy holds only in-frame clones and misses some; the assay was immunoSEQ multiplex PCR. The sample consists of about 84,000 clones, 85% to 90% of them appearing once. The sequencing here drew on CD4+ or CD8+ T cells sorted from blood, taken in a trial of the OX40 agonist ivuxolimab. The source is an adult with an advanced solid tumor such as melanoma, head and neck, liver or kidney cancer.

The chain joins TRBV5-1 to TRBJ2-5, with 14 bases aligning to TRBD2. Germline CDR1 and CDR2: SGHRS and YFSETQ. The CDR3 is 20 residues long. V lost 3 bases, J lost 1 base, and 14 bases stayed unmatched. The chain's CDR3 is CASSSVPPGTSGGTQETQYF. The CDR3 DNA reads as TGCGCCAGCAGCTCGGTCCCCCCCGGGACTAGCGGGGGTACCCAAGAGACCCAGTACTTC.

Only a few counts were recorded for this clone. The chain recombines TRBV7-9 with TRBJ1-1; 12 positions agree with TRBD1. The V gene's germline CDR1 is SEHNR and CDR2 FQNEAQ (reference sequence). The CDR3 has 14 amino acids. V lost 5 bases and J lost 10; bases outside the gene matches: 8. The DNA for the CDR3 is TGTGCCAGCAGCGGAGGGACAGGGGGCTGGAGAGCTTTCTTT. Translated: CASSGGTGGWRAFF.

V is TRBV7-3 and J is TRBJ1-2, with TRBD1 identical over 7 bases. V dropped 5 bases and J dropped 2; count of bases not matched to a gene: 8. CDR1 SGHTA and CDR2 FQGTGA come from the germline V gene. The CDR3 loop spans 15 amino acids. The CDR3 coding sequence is TGTGCCAGCAGCCCGGCGTCAGGGGGGAACTATGGCTACACCTTC. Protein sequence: CASSPASGGNYGYTF.

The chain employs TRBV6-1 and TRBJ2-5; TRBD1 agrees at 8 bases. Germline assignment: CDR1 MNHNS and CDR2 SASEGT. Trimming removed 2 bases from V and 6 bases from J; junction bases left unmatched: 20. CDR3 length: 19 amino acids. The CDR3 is CASSETLAGGNFRVKTQYF. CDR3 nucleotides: TGTGCCAGCAGTGAAACATTGGCAGGGGGCAACTTTCGGGTGAAGACCCAGTACTTC.

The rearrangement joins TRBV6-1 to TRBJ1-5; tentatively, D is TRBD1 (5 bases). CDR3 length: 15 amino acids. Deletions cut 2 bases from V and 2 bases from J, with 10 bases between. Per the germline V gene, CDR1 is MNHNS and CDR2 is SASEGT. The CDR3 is CASSEMGGRNQPQHF. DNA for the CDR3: TGTGCCAGCAGTGAAATGGGGGGTCGCAATCAGCCCCAGCATTTT.

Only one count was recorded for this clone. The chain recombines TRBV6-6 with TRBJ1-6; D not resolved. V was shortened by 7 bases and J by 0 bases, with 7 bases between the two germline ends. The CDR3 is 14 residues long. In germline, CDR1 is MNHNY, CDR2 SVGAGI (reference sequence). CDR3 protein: CASMASSYNSPLHF. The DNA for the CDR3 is TGTGCCAGCATGGCCAGCTCCTATAATTCACCCCTCCACTTT.

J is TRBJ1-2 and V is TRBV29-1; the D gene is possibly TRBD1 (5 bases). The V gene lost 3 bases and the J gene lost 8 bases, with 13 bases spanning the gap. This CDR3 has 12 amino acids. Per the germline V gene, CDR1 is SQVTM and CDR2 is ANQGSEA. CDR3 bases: TGCAGCGTTGACAGGGACCGGGTAGGCTACACCTTC. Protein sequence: CSVDRDRVGYTF.

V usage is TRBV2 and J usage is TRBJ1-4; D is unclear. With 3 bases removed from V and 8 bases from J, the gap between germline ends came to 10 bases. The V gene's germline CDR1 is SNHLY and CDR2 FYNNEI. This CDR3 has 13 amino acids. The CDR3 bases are TGTGCCAGCAGTGAGTTGGTCGGGGAAAAACTGTTTTTT. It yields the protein CASSELVGEKLFF.

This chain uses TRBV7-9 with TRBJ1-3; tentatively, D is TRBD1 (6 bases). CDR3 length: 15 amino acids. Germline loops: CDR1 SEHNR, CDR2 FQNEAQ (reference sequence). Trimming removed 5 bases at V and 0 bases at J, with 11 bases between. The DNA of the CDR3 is TGTGCCAGCAGCATGGGGACAACCTCTGGAAACACCATATATTTT. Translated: CASSMGTTSGNTIYF.

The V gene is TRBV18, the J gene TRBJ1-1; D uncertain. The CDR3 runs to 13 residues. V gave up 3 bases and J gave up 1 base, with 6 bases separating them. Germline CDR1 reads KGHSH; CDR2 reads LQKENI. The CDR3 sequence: CASSPPQNTEAFF. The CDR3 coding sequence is TGTGCCAGCTCACCCCCCCAGAACACTGAAGCTTTCTTT.

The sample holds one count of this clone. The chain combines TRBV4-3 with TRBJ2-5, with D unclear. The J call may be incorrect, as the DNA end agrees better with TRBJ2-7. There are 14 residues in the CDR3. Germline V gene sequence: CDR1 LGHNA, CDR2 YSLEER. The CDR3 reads CASSQDERSYEQYF. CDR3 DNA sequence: TGCGCCAGCAGCCAAGATGAACGCTCCTACGAGCAGTACTTC.

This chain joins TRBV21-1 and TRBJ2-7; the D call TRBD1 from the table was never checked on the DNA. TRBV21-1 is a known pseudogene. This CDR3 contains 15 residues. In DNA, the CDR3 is TGTGCCAGCAGGGTTAGGGACAGCCTCTTTGACGAGCAGTACTTC. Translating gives CASRVRDSLFDEQYF.

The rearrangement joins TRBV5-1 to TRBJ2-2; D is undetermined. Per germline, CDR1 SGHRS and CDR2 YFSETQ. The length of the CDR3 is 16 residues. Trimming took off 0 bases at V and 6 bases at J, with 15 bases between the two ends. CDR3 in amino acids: CASSLAPPASSGELFF. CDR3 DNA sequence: TGCGCCAGCAGCTTGGCGCCTCCGGCGTCCTCCGGGGAGCTGTTTTTT. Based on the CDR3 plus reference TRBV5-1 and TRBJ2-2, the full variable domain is KAGVTQTPRYLIKTRGQQVTLSCSPISGHRSVSWYQQTPGQGLQFLFEYFSETQRNKGNFPGRFSGRQFSNSRSEMNVSTLELGDSALYLCASSLAPPASSGELFFGEGSRLTVL.

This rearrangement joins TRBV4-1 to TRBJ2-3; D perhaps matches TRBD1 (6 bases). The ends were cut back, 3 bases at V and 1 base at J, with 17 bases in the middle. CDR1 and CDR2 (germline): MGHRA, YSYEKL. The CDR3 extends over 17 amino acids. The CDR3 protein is CASSQANSGVRTDTQYF. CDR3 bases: TGCGCCAGCAGCCAGGCTAACTCAGGGGTCCGCACAGATACGCAGTATTTT.

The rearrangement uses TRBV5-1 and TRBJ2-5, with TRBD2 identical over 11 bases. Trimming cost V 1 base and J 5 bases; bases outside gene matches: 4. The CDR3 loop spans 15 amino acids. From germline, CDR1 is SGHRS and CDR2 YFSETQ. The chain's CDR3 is CASSLTPSGGETQYF. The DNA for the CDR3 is TGCGCCAGCAGCTTGACGCCTAGCGGGGGGGAGACCCAGTACTTC. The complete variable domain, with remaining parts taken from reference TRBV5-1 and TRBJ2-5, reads KAGVTQTPRYLIKTRGQQVTLSCSPISGHRSVSWYQQTPGQGLQFLFEYFSETQRNKGNFPGRFSGRQFSNSRSEMNVSTLELGDSALYLCASSLTPSGGETQYFGPGTRLLVL.

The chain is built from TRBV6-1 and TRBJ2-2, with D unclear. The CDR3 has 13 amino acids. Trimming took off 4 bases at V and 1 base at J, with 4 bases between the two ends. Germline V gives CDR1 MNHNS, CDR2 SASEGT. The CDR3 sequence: CASSGVNTGELFF. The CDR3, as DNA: TGTGCCAGCAGTGGAGTGAACACCGGGGAGCTGTTTTTT.

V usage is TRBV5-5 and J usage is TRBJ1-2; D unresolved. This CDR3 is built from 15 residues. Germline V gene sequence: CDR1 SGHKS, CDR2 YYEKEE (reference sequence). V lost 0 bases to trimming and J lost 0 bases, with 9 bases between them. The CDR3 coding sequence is TGTGCCAGCAGCTTGGTTACCGATACTAACTATGGCTACACCTTC. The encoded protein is CASSLVTDTNYGYTF.

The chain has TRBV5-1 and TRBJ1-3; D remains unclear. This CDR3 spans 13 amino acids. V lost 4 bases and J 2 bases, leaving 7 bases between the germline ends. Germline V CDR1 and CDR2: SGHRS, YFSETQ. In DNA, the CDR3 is TGCGCCAGCAGCGAGGGTACTGGAAACACCATATATTTT. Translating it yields CASSEGTGNTIYF.

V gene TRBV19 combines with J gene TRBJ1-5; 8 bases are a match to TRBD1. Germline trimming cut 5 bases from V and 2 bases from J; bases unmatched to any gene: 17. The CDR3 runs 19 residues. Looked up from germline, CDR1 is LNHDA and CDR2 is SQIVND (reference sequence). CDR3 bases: TGTGCCAGTAGTCCCCCCTGGTGGCAGGGGGCGCTGGGCAATCAGCCCCAGCATTTT. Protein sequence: CASSPPWWQGALGNQPQHF. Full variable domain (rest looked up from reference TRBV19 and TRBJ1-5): DGGITQSPKYLFRKEGQNVTLSCEQNLNHDAMYWYRQDPGQGLRLIYYSQIVNDFQKGDIAEGYSVSREKKESFPLTVTSAQKNPTAFYLCASSPPWWQGALGNQPQHFGDGTRLSIL.

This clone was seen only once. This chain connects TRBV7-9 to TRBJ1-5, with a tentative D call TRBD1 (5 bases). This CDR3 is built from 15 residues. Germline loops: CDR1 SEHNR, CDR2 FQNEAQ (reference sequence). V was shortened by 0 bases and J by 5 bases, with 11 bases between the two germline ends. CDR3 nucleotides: TGTGCCAGCAGCTTAGCTGGCAGGGCGGATCAGCCCCAGCATTTT. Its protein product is CASSLAGRADQPQHF.

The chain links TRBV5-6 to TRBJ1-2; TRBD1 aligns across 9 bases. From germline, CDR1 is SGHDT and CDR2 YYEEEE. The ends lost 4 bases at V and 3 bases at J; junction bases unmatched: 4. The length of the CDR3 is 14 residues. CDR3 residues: CASSPGQGHYGYTF. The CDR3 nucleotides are TGTGCCAGCAGCCCGGGACAGGGCCACTATGGCTACACCTTC. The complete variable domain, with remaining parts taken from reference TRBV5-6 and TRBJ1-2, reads DAGVTQSPTHLIKTRGQQVTLRCSPKSGHDTVSWYQQALGQGPQFIFQYYEEEERQRGNFPDRFSGHQFPNYSSELNVNALLLGDSALYLCASSPGQGHYGYTFGSGTRLTVV.

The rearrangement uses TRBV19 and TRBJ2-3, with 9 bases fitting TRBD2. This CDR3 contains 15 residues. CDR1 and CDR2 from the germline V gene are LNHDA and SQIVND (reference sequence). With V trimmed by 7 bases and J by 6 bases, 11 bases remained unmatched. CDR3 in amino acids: CASTYVRGGPDTQYF. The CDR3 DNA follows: TGTGCCAGTACCTATGTGCGGGGGGGCCCCGATACGCAGTATTTT.

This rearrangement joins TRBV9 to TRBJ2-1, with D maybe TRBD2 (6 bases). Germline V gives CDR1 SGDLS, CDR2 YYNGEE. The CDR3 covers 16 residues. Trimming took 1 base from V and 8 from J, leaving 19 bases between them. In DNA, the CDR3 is TGTGCCAGCAGCGTATCCGCGGGGAACACGCCACATGAGCAGTTCTTC. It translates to CASSVSAGNTPHEQFF.

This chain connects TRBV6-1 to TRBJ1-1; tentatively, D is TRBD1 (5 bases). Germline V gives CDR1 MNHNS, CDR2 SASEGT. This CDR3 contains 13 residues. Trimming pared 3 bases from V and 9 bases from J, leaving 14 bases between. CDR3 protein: CASSERGEGKAFF. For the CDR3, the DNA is TGTGCCAGCAGTGAGCGGGGGGAGGGTAAAGCTTTCTTT.

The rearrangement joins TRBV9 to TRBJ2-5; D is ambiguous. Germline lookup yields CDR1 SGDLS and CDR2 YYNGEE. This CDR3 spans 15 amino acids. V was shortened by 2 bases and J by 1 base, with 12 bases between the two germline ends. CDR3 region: CASSVGPSTQETQYF. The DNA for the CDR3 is TGTGCCAGCAGCGTTGGCCCTTCTACCCAAGAGACCCAGTACTTC.

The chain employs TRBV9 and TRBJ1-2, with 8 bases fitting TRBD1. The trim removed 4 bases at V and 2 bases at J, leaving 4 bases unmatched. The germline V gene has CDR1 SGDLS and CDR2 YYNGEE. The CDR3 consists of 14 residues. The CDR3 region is CASSPRTGNYGYTF. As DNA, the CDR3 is TGTGCCAGCAGCCCCCGGACAGGGAACTATGGCTACACCTTC. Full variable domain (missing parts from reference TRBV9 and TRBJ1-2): DSGVTQTPKHLITATGQRVTLRCSPRSGDLSVYWYQQSLDQGLQFLIQYYNGEERAKGNILERFSAQQFPDLHSELNLSSLELGDSALYFCASSPRTGNYGYTFGSGTRLTVV.